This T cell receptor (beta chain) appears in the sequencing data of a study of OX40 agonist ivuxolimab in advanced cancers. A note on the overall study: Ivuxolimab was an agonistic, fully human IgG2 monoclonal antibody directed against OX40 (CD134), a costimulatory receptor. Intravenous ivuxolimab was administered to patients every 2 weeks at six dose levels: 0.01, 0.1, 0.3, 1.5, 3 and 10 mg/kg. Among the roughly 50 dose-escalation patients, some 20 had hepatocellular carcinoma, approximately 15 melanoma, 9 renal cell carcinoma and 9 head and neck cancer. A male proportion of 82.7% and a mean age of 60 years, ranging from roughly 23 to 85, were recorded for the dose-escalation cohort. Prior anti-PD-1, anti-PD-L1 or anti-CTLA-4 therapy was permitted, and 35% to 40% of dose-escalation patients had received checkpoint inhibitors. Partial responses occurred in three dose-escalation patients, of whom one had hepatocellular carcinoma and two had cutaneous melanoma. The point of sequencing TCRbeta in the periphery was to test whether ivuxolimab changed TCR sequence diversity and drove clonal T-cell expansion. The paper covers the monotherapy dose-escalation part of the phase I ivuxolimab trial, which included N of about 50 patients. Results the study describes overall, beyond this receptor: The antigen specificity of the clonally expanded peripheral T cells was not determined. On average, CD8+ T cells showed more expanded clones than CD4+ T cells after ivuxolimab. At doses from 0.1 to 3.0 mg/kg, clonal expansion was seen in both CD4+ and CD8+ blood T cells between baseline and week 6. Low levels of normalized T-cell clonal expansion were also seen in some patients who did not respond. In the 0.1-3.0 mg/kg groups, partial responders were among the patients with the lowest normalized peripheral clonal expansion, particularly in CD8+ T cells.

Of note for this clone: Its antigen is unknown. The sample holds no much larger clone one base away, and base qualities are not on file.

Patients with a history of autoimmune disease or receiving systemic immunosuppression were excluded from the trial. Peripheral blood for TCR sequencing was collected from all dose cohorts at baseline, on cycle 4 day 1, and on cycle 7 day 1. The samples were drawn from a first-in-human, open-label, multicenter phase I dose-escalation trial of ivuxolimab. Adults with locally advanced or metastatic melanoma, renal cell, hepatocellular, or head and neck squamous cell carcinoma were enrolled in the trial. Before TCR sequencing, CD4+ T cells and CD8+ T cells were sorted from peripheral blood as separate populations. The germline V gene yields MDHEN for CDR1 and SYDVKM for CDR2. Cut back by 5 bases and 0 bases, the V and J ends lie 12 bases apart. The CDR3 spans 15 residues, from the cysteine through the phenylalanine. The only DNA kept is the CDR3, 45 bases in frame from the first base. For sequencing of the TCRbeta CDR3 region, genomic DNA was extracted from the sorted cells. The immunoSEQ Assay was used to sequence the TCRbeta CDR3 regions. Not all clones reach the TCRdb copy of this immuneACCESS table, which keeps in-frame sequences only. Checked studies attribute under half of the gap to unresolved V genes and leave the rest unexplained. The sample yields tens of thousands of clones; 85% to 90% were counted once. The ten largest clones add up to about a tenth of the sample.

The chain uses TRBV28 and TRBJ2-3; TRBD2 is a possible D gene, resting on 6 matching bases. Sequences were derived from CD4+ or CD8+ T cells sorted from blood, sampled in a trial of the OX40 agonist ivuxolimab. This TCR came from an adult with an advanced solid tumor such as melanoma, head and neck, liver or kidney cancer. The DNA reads TGTGCCAGCAGTACCGGACTACCCAGCACAGATACGCAGTATTTT. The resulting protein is CASSTGLPSTDTQYF.